A selection of T cell receptor beta chains follows, all from one sample in a study of T cells expressing NK-cell markers. After re-calling the 5' RACE reads, TCRdb lists one entry per CDR3 protein, DNA absent. There are about 150,000 distinct CDR3 sequences in the sample, with less than 40% held by the top ten. Specimen: blood T cells: a sorted CD56 or NKG2C T cell subset, CD4+ or CD8+ T cells, or bulk PBMC T cells (not recorded which). These receptors originate from a woman aged 45-65 years in good health. Both conserved end residues are part of each CDR3. Fields, in order: V gene, J gene, CDR3 protein.

>TRBV12-3/TRBV12-4|TRBJ1-1
CASSLRGRASEAFF
>TRBV6-2/TRBV6-3|TRBJ2-3
CASSYGLAGGLNTDTQYF
>TRBV11-3|TRBJ2-3
CASSLDLDSSDTQYF
>TRBV12-3/TRBV12-4|TRBJ2-1
CASRVTGTGSYNEQFF
>TRBV7-6|TRBJ2-7
CASSQTVGYEQYF
>TRBV7-3|TRBJ1-1
CASSLVYGNTEAFF
>TRBV5-1|TRBJ1-1
CASSLEMGSMNTEAFF
>TRBV27|TRBJ2-3
CASSPIGISTDTQYF
>TRBV10-3|TRBJ1-2
CAITDGDREIGYTF
>TRBV20-1|TRBJ2-3
CSASKWGAGGPGGTDTQYF
>TRBV20-1|TRBJ1-1
CSAPGTGRRMNTEAFF
>TRBV14|TRBJ2-1
CASSQNGTWGYNEQFF
>TRBV11-2|TRBJ2-7
CASSLAWGLSSYEQYF
>TRBV30|TRBJ2-2
CAWSVDYTGELFFF
>TRBV27|TRBJ2-1
CASSFLGSGRFFGGNEQFF
>TRBV27|TRBJ2-7
CASSYSGASSYEQYF
>TRBV29-1|TRBJ2-3
CSVPPGQLPPDTQYF
>TRBV2|TRBJ2-1
CAIRLGDEQFF
>TRBV9|TRBJ2-1
CASSPDGAYNEQFF
>TRBV11-2|TRBJ2-1
CASSLAYGQGALF
>TRBV7-9|TRBJ2-2
CASSQEGLPGELFF
>TRBV12-3/TRBV12-4|TRBJ2-1
CASSSVRMSYNEQFF
>TRBV5-6|TRBJ1-4
CASSLGSPGGNEKLFF